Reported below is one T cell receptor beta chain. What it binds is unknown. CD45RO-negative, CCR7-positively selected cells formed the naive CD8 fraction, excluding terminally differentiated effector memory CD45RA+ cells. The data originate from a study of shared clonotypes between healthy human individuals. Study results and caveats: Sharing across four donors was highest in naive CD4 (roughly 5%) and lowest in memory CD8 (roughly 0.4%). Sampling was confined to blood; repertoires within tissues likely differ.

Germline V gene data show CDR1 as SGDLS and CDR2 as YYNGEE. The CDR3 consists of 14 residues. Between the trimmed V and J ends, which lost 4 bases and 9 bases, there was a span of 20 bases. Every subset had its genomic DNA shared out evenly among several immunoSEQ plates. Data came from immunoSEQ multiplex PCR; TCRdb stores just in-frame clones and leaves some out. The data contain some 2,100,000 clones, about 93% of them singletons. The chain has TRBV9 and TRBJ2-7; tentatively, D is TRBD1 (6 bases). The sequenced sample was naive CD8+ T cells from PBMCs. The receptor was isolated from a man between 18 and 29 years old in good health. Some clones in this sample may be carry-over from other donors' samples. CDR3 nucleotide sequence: TGTGCCAGCAGCAGACGGGACACCGGTGTAGGGCAGTACTTC. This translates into CASSRRDTGVGQYF.